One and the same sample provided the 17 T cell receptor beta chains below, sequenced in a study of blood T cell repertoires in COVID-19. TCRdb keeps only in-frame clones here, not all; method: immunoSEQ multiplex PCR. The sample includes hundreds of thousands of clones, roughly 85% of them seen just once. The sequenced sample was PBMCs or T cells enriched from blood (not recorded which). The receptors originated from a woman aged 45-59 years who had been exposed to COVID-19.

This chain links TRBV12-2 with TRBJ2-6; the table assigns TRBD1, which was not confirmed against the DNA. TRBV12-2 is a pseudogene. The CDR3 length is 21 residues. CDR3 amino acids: CASRLAGQGRYPRSGANVLTF. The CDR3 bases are TGTGCAAGTCGCTTAGCCGGACAGGGCCGATATCCTCGCTCTGGGGCCAACGTCCTGACTTTC.

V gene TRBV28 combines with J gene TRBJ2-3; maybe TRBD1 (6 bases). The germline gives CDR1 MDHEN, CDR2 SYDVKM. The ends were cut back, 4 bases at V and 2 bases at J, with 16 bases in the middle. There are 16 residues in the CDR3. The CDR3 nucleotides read TGTGCCAGCAGTTACACAGGGACCTTTTTCACAGATACGCAGTATTTT. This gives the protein CASSYTGTFFTDTQYF.

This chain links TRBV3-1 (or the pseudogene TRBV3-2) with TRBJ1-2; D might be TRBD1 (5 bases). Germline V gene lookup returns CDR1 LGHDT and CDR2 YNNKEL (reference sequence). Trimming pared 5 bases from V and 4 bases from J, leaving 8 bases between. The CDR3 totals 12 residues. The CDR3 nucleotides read TGTGCCAGCAGCGATAGGGGCTATGGCTACACCTTC. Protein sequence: CASSDRGYGYTF.

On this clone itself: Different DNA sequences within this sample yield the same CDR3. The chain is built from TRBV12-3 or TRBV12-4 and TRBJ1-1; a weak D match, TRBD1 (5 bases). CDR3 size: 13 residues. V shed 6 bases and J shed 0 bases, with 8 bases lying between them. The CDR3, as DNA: TGTGCCAGCAGCCGGGGGGTGAACACTGAAGCTTTCTTT. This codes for CASSRGVNTEAFF.

This CDR3 is CASKRSSGTDTQYF. CDR3 DNA sequence: TGTGCCAGCAAGAGAAGTAGTGGCACAGATACGCAGTATTTT. V gene TRBV6-5 combines with J gene TRBJ2-3; unclear D gene. The V end lost 7 bases, the J end lost 1 base, and 12 bases lay between the germline ends. The CDR3 runs to 14 residues. CDR1 and CDR2 (germline): MNHEY, SVGAGI.

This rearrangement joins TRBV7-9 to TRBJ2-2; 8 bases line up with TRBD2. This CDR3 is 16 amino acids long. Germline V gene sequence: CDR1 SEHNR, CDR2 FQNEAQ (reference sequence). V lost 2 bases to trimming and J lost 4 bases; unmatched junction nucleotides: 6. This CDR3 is CASSLSIAGGTGELFF. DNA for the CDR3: TGTGCCAGCAGCTTAAGCATTGCGGGGGGCACCGGGGAGCTGTTTTTT.

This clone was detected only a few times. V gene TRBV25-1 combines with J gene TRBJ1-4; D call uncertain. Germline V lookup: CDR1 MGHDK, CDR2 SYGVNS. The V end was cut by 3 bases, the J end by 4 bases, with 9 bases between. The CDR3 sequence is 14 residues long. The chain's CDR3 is CASSDGGNNEKLFF. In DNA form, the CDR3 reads TGTGCCAGCAGTGACGGCGGTAATAATGAAAAACTGTTTTTT.

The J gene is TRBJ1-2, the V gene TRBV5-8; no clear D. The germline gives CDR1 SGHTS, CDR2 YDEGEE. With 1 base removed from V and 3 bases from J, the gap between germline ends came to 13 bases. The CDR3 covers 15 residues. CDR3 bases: TGTGCCAGCAGCTTGCAGGCCTTCTCCGACTATGGCTACACCTTC. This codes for CASSLQAFSDYGYTF.

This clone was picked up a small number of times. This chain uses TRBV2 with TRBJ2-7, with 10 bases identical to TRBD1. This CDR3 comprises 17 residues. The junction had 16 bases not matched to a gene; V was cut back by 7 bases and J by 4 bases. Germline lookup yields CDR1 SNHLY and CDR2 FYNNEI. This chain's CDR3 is CASIRSSDRGMGYEQYF. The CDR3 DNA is TGTGCCAGCATCAGGTCGTCGGACAGGGGGATGGGGTACGAGCAGTACTTC.

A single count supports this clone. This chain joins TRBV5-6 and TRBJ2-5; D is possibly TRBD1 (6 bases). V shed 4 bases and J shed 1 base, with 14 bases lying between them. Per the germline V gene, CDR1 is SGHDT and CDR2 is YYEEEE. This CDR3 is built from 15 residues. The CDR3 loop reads CASSPGQTAQETQYF. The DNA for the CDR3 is TGTGCCAGCAGCCCTGGACAGACCGCCCAAGAGACCCAGTACTTC.

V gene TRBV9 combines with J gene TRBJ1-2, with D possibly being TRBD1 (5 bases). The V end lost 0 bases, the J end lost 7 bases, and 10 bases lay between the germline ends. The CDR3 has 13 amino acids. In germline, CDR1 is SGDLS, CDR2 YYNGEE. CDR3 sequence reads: CASSVASGLGYTF. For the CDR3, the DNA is TGTGCCAGCAGCGTAGCATCAGGGCTTGGCTACACCTTC. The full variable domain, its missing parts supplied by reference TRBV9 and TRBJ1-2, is DSGVTQTPKHLITATGQRVTLRCSPRSGDLSVYWYQQSLDQGLQFLIQYYNGEERAKGNILERFSAQQFPDLHSELNLSSLELGDSALYFCASSVASGLGYTFGSGTRLTVV.

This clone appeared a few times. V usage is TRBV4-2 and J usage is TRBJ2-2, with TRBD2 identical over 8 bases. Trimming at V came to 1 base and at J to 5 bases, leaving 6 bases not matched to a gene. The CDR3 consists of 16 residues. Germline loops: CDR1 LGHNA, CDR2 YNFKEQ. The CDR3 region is CASSQAASGGTGELFF. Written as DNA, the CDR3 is TGTGCCAGCAGCCAAGCGGCAAGCGGGGGTACCGGGGAGCTGTTTTTT.

DNA of the CDR3: TGTGCCAGCAGCTGGGGACAGGCCTACTACGAGCAGTACTTC. It yields the protein CASSWGQAYYEQYF. This rearrangement joins TRBV11-2 to TRBJ2-7; the match to TRBD1 covers 8 bases. V gave up 4 bases and J gave up 3 bases; unmatched junction bases: 5. Germline values: CDR1 SGHAT, CDR2 FQNNGV. CDR3 length equals 14 residues.

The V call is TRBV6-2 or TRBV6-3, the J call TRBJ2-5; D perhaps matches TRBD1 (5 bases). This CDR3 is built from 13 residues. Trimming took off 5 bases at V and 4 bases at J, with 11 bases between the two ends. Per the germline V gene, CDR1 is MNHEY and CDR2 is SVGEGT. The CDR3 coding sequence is TGTGCCAGCAGTATCGGAAGGGGAGAGACCCAGTACTTC. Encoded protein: CASSIGRGETQYF.

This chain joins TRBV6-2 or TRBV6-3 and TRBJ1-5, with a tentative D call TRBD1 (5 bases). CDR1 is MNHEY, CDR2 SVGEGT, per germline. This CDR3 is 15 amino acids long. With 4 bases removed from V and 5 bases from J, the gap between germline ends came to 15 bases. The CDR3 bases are TGTGCCAGCAGTTGGTACCAGGGAGGTGATCAGCCCCAGCATTTT. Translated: CASSWYQGGDQPQHF.

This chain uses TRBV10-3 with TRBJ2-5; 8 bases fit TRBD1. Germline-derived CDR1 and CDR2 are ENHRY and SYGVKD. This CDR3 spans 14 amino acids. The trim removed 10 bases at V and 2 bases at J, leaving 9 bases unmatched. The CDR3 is CATAIGQGQETQYF. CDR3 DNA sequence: TGTGCCACCGCTATCGGACAGGGACAAGAGACCCAGTACTTC.

CDR3 bases: TGTGCCAGCTCACCGGGCCAGGCCCTGGGTCCCTCTGGAAACACCATATATTTT. Translated: CASSPGQALGPSGNTIYF. V and J are TRBV18 and TRBJ1-3; D is unresolved. The CDR3 spans 18 residues. Germline V gene data show CDR1 as KGHSH and CDR2 as LQKENI. The V end was cut by 3 bases, the J end by 0 bases, with 18 bases between. The full variable domain, completed using reference TRBV18 and TRBJ1-3, is NAGVMQNPRHLVRRRGQEARLRCSPMKGHSHVYWYRQLPEEGLKFMVYLQKENIIDESGMPKERFSAEFPKEGPSILRIQQVVRGDSAAYFCASSPGQALGPSGNTIYFGEGSWLTVV.